A selection of T cell receptor beta chains follows, all from one sample in a study of T-cell reconstitution after alpha-beta-depleted transplantation in children. TCRdb reanalysed the PCR reads using MiXCR and keeps one entry per CDR3 protein. The table includes a few hundred thousand distinct CDR3 sequences, roughly 27% detected once. Sequencing used PBMCs, obtained before TCRalphabeta/CD19-depleted stem cell transplant. These receptors were obtained from a boy under two years old with Wiskott-Aldrich syndrome, due to receive a stem cell transplant. CDR3s include the opening cysteine and the closing phenylalanine or tryptophan. A D gene is named only where the DNA matches it firmly. A clone size is listed for some rows: how often the clone was seen (once, few, many), or a class if it is expanded.

TRBD1 TRBJ2-7 NA TRBV6-5 TGTGCCAGCAGTTATCGCACAGGGGACAGGGCTGGTGAGCAGTACTTC CASSYRTGDRAGEQYF
TRBD2 TRBJ2-1 few TRBV7-3 TGTGCCAGCAGCTTAAGGGGCGGGAGGACAGCCTACAATGAGCAGTTCTTC CASSLRGGRTAYNEQFF
NA TRBJ2-7 few TRBV6-1 TGTGCCAGCAGTGCCGGCGTGCAGTACTTC CASSAGVQYF
NA TRBJ1-1 NA TRBV18 TGTGCCAGCTCACCAGGTGGCAGACCGATCCGAGACACTGAAGCTTTCTTT CASSPGGRPIRDTEAFF
NA TRBJ1-1 few TRBV4-1 TGCGCCAGCAGCCAAACCCGCGGATTCTCTGTGGGGAGCACTGAAGCTTTCTTT CASSQTRGFSVGSTEAFF
NA TRBJ2-3 NA TRBV7-3 TGTGCCAGCAGCTTGATGGGGGGACCCACAGATACGCAGTATTTT CASSLMGGPTDTQYF
TRBD2 TRBJ2-1 few TRBV12-3/TRBV12-4 TGTGCCAGCAGCGATTTTACTAGCGGGCCCCTCTACAATGAGCAGTTCTTC CASSDFTSGPLYNEQFF
TRBD2 TRBJ2-1 NA TRBV7-6 TGTGCCAGCAGCCCCGGGAGGGAACCGGGACTGGTCAATGAGCAGTTCTTC CASSPGREPGLVNEQFF
NA TRBJ2-7 NA TRBV6-5 TGTGCCAGCAGTTACGAAGGTACAGAGTCCTACGAGCAGTACTTC CASSYEGTESYEQYF
NA TRBJ2-7 NA TRBV28 TGTGCCAGCAGCCTTATGGCGGGGGCATCCTACGAGCAGTACTTC CASSLMAGASYEQYF
NA TRBJ1-2 few TRBV18 TGTGCCAGCTCACCAGGGGACTATGGCTACACCTTC CASSPGDYGYTF
NA TRBJ1-5 NA TRBV7-9 TGTGCCAGCAGCGGAAAGGGACTGAATAGCAATCAGCCCCAGCATTTT CASSGKGLNSNQPQHF
NA TRBJ1-2 few TRBV29-1 TGCAGCGGAGGACAGAAACATGGCTACACCTTC CSGGQKHGYTF
TRBD1 TRBJ1-2 NA TRBV30 TGTGCCTGGAGGGACCCGGGACAGGGGGAAGGCGGCTACACCTTC CAWRDPGQGEGGYTF
NA TRBJ1-1 few TRBV12-3/TRBV12-4 TGTGCCAGCAGCCGTTACCTTTTAGAAAGGGACACTGAAGCTTTCTTT CASSRYLLERDTEAFF
NA TRBJ2-4 few TRBV18 TGTGCCAGCTCACCACTAATTGGAGACATTCAGTACTTC CASSPLIGDIQYF
TRBD1 TRBJ1-1 NA TRBV5-1 TGCGCCAGCAGCCCCGGACAGGGGGGGATGAACACTGAAGCTTTCTTT CASSPGQGGMNTEAFF
TRBD2 TRBJ2-3 NA TRBV15 TGTGCCACCAGCAGAGAGGCCTTCTTATTCCTAGCGGGAGGGCCCCAAGATACGCAGTATTTT CATSREAFLFLAGGPQDTQYF